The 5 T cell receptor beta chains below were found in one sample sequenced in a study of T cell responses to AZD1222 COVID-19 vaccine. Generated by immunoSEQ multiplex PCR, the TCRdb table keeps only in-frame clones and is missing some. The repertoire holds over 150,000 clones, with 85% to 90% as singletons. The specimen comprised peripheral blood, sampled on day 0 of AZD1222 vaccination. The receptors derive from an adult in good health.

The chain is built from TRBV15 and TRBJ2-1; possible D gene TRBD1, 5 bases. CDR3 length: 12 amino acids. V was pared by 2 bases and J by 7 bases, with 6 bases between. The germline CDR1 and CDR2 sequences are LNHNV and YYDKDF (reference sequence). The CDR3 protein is CATSRQGNEQFF. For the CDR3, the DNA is TGTGCCACCAGCAGACAGGGAAATGAGCAGTTCTTC.

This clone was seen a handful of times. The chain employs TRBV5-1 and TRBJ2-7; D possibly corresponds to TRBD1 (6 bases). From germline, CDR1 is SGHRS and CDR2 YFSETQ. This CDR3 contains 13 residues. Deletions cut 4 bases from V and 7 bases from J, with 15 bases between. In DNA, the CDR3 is TGCGCCAGCAGCCCAGGGGTCCTCGGGGAGCAGTACTTC. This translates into CASSPGVLGEQYF.

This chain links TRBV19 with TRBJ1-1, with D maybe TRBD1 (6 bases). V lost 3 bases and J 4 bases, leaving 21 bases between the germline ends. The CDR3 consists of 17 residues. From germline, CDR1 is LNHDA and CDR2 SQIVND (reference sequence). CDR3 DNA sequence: TGTGCCAGTAGTATGAGTTGGGGGCGCCGGGGGACCACTGAAGCTTTCTTT. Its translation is CASSMSWGRRGTTEAFF. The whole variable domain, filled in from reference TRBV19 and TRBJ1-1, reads DGGITQSPKYLFRKEGQNVTLSCEQNLNHDAMYWYRQDPGQGLRLIYYSQIVNDFQKGDIAEGYSVSREKKESFPLTVTSAQKNPTAFYLCASSMSWGRRGTTEAFFGQGTRLTVV.

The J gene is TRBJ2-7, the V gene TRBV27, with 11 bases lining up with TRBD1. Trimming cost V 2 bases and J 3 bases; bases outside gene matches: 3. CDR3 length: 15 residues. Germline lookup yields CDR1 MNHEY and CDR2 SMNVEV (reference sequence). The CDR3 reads CASSLQGQGVYEQYF. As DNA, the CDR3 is TGTGCCAGCAGTTTACAGGGACAGGGGGTCTACGAGCAGTACTTC.

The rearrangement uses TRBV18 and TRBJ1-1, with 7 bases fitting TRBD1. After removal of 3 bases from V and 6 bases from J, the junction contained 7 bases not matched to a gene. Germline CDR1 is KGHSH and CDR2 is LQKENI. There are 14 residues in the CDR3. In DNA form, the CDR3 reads TGTGCCAGCTCACCTACAGGGGAGGTGGCTGAAGCTTTCTTT. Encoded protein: CASSPTGEVAEAFF.